The 10 T cell receptor beta chains reported below all come from one sample, sequenced in a study of blood T cell repertoires in COVID-19. The table came from immunoSEQ multiplex PCR; TCRdb's copy has only in-frame clones and leaves some out. This sample carries 65,000 to 75,000 clones, roughly 74% of them seen once, and the ten largest clones take less than 20%. Sequenced material: peripheral blood. The receptors originated from a human donor in a cohort sampled during active COVID-19.

The gene calls are TRBV29-1 and TRBJ2-5; possible D gene TRBD1, 6 bases. There are 13 residues in the CDR3. V dropped 2 bases and J dropped 4 bases, with 11 bases sitting between them. CDR1 is SQVTM, CDR2 ANQGSEA, per germline. The CDR3 region has the DNA TGCAGCGTTGAATCTGGGGGCGCAGAGACCCAGTACTTC. This sequence encodes CSVESGGAETQYF. The whole variable domain, remainder taken from reference TRBV29-1 and TRBJ2-5, is SAVISQKPSRDICQRGTSLTIQCQVDSQVTMMFWYRQQPGQSLTLIATANQGSEATYESGFVIDKFPISRPNLTFSTLTVSNMSPEDSSIYLCSVESGGAETQYFGPGTRLLVL.

J is TRBJ2-3 and V is TRBV5-4, with D unclear. The CDR3 loop spans 15 amino acids. Germline CDR1 SGHNT, CDR2 YYREEE (reference sequence). Trimming pared 3 bases from V and 2 bases from J, leaving 13 bases between. This CDR3 is CASSSSSGNTDTQYF. CDR3 nucleotides: TGTGCCAGCAGCTCCTCTTCAGGTAACACAGATACGCAGTATTTT.

This clone appeared a single time. The V and J genes are TRBV28 and TRBJ1-6; D is possibly TRBD1 (6 bases). The V end was cut by 3 bases, the J end by 5 bases, with 11 bases between. Germline CDR1 MDHEN, CDR2 SYDVKM. This CDR3 is 15 amino acids long. The DNA for the CDR3 is TGTGCCAGCAGTTTCTGGGCAGGGGATAATTCACCCCTCCACTTT. Its translation: CASSFWAGDNSPLHF.

The J gene is TRBJ2-6, the V gene TRBV28, with D possibly TRBD1 on 6 matching bases. The CDR3 is 18 amino acids. The germline gives CDR1 MDHEN, CDR2 SYDVKM. V lost 4 bases and J 0 bases, leaving 16 bases between the germline ends. CDR3 residues: CASSSAGQLISGANVLTF. The CDR3 DNA follows: TGTGCCAGCAGTTCTGCAGGACAGCTGATCTCTGGGGCCAACGTCCTGACTTTC.

This chain joins TRBV10-1 and TRBJ2-1, with TRBD2 matching over 13 bases. CDR1 and CDR2 (germline): WNHNN, SYGVQD (reference sequence). This CDR3 spans 13 amino acids. Trimming took 8 bases from V and 5 from J; bases not matched to a gene: 0. The CDR3: CASGTSGNNEQFF. CDR3 coding DNA: TGCGCCAGCGGGACTAGCGGGAACAATGAGCAGTTCTTC.

The genes are TRBV24-1 and TRBJ1-5; D is perhaps TRBD1 (6 bases). The germline CDR1 and CDR2 sequences are KGHDR and SFDVKD. The CDR3 is 16 residues long. V was clipped by 4 bases and J by 7 bases, with 19 bases between them. CDR3 coding DNA: TGTGCCACCAGTGAACCGGGACAAAATAGTCTCCAGCCCCAGCATTTT. Amino acid sequence: CATSEPGQNSLQPQHF.

The chain uses TRBV7-9 and TRBJ2-5; TRBD1 might be the D (6 bases). The germline V gene encodes CDR1 SEHNR and CDR2 FQNEAQ (reference sequence). This CDR3 comprises 17 residues. Trimming cost V 2 bases and J 5 bases, with 21 bases left between them. The CDR3 here is CASSLNGGPQGQETQYF. DNA for the CDR3: TGTGCCAGCAGCTTAAATGGGGGACCCCAGGGGCAGGAGACCCAGTACTTC.

The gene calls are TRBV7-2 and TRBJ1-2; D call uncertain. This CDR3 is built from 15 residues. CDR1 and CDR2 (germline): SGHTA, FQGNSA. V was pared by 5 bases and J by 2 bases, with 15 bases between. The CDR3 protein is CASSVVPQRNYGYTF. The CDR3 coding sequence is TGTGCCAGCAGCGTTGTCCCACAGAGAAACTATGGCTACACCTTC.

The chain recombines TRBV6-5 with TRBJ2-1; 13 bases fit TRBD2. CDR3 size: 13 residues. The V and J ends lost 6 bases and 12 bases, in that order; junction bases with no gene match: 5. The germline gives CDR1 MNHEY, CDR2 SVGAGI. The CDR3 DNA reads TGTGCCAGCAGGGTACTAGCGGGAGGGCCGCAGTTCTTC. Amino acids: CASRVLAGGPQFF.

This clone was picked up one time. The chain recombines TRBV28 with TRBJ2-7; 9 nucleotides agree with TRBD2. V lost 7 bases and J lost 0; bases outside the gene matches: 19. The CDR3 is made up of 19 amino acids. Germline CDR1 MDHEN, CDR2 SYDVKM. The chain's CDR3 is CASIGGGVTGAGSSYEQYF. In nucleotides, the CDR3 is TGTGCCAGCATTGGCGGGGGGGTAACAGGGGCAGGGAGCTCCTACGAGCAGTACTTC.